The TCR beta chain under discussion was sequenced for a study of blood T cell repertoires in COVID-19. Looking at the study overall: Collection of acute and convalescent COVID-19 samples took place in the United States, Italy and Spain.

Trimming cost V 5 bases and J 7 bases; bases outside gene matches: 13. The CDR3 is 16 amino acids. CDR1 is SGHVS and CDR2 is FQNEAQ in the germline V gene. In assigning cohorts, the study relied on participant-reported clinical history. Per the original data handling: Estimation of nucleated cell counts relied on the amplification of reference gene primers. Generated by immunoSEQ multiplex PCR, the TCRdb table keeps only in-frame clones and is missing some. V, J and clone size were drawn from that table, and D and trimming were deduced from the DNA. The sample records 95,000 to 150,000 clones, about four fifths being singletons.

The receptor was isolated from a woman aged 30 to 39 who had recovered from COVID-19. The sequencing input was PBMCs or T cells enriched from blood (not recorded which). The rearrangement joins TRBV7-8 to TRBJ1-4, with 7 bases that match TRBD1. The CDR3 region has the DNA TGTGCCAGCAGCCCCATCGTGACAGGGAGGCCTGAAAAACTGTTTTTT. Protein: CASSPIVTGRPEKLFF.